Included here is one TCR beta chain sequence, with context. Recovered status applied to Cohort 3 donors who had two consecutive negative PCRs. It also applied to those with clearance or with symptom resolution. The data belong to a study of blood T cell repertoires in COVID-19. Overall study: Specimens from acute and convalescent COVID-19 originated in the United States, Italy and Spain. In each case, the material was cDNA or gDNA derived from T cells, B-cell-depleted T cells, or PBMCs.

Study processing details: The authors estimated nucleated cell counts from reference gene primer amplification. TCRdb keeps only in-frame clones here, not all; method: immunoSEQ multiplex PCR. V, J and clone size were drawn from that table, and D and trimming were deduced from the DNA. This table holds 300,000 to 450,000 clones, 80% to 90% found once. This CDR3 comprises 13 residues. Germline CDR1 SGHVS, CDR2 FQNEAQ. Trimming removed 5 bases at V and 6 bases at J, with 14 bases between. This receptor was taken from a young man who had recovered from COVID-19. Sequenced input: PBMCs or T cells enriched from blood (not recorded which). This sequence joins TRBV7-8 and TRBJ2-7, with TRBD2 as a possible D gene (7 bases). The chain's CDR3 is CASSPGRGAEQYF. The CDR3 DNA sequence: TGTGCCAGCAGCCCGGGGAGGGGGGCCGAGCAGTACTTC.